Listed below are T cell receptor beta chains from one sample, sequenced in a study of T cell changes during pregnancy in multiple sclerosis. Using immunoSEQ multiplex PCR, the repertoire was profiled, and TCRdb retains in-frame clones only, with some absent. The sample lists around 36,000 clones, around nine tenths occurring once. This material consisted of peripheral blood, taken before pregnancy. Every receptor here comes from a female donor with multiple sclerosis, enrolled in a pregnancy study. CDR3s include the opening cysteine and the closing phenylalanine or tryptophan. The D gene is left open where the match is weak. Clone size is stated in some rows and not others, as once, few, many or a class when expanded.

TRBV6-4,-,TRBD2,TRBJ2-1,TGTGCCAGCAGTGAACCGAGCGGGAGGAGGGGGGATGAGCAGTTCTTC,CASSEPSGRRGDEQFF
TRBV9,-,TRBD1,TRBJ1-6,TGTGCCAGCAGCGTAGGGGACAGGGTTCATAATTCACCCCTCCACTTT,CASSVGDRVHNSPLHF
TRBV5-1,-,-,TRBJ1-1,TGCGCCAGCAGCTTGGCAGCGTTCATGAACACTGAAGCTTTCTTT,CASSLAAFMNTEAFF
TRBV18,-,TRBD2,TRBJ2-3,TGTGCCAGCTCACCGCGGACTAGCGGGGCCACAGATACGCAGTATTTT,CASSPRTSGATDTQYF
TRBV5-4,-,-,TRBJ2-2,TGTGCCAGCAGCCTCAGGGTTGACACCGGGGAGCTGTTTTTT,CASSLRVDTGELFF
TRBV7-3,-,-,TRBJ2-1,TGTGCCAGCAGCTTATCGGGCGGGGATGAGCAGTTCTTC,CASSLSGGDEQFF
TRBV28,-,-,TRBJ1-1,TGTGCCAGCAGTCCCGACGCGAGGGGGACGAGGCTGGAAGCTTTCTTT,CASSPDARGTRLEAFF
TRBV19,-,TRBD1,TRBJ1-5,TGTGCCAGTAGTGCCGGGACAGGGCTTAGTCAGCCCCAGCATTTT,CASSAGTGLSQPQHF
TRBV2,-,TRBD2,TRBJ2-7,TGTGCCAGCAGTTCCCGGGAGGGGTACTACGAGCAGTACTTC,CASSSREGYYEQYF
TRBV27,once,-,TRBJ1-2,TGTGCCAGCAGTCCGACAGGATTTGGTGGCTACACCTTC,CASSPTGFGGYTF
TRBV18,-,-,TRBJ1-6,TGTGCCAGCTCACCGAACCCGGGACAAGGTGATTCACCCCTCCACTTT,CASSPNPGQGDSPLHF
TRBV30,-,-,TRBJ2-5,TGTGCCTGGAGTGATGGGGTAGCGATTACCCAAGAGACCCAGTACTTC,CAWSDGVAITQETQYF
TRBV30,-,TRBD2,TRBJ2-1,TGTGCCTGGAGTCTTTGGACCCCGGGACTAGCGGGAGACAATGAGCAGTTCTTC,CAWSLWTPGLAGDNEQFF
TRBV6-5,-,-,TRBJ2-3,TGTGCCAGCAGTTACTCAGGCGGGATGGGAACAGATACGCAGTATTTT,CASSYSGGMGTDTQYF
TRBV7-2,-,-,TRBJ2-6,TGTGCCAGCAGCTTAGAGCCCTCTGGGGCCAACGTCCTGACTTTC,CASSLEPSGANVLTF
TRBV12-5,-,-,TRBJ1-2,TGTGCTAGTGGTCTCGAGAACCTAACAGGGCGGAACTATGGCTACACCTTC,CASGLENLTGRNYGYTF
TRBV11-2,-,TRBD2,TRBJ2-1,TGTGCCAGCAGCTTATATGCGGGAGGGCCAGCGAACTTATACAATGAGCAGTTCTTC,CASSLYAGGPANLYNEQFF
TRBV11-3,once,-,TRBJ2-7,TGTGCCAGCAGCCGGACAGACTCCTACGAGCAGTACTTC,CASSRTDSYEQYF
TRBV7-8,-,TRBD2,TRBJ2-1,TGTGCCAGCAGCTTAGGGGGCGGGAGATACTCCTACAATGAGCAGTTCTTC,CASSLGGGRYSYNEQFF
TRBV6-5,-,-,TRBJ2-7,TGTGCCAGCAGCCGGGACTTTACGAACTACGAGCAGTACTTC,CASSRDFTNYEQYF
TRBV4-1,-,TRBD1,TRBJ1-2,TGCGCCAGCAGCCAAGATCGCGTAGACAGGGATGGCTACACCTTC,CASSQDRVDRDGYTF
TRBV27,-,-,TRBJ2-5,TGTGCCAGCAGTTTGCGGGACCAAGAGACCCAGTACTTC,CASSLRDQETQYF
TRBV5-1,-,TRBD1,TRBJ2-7,TGCGCCAGCAGTCCCAGGGGGTGGCCCTACGAGCAGTACTTC,CASSPRGWPYEQYF
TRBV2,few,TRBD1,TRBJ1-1,TGTGCCAGCAGTCTGGACAGGGGGACTGAAGCTTTCTTT,CASSLDRGTEAFF
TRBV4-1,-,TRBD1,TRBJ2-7,TGCGCCAGCAGCCAGAGGCCCGGACAGGGCGACGAGCAGTACTTC,CASSQRPGQGDEQYF
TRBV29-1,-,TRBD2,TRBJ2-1,TGCAGCGTTGATTGGCTAGCGGGAGTCAATGAGCAGTTCTTC,CSVDWLAGVNEQFF
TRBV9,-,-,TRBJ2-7,TGTGCCAGCAGCGGGGCCCCGTCCTACGAGCAGTACTTC,CASSGAPSYEQYF
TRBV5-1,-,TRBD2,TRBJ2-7,TGCGCCAGCAGCTCTGCCGGGGGGGGGTCCAAAGCATACGAGCAGTACTTC,CASSSAGGGSKAYEQYF
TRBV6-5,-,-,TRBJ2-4,TGTGCCAGCAGGAGAGTGGGCGCCAAAAACATTCAGTACTTC,CASRRVGAKNIQYF
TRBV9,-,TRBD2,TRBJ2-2,TGTGCCAGCAGCCCCCGACTAGCGGGAGGGGGCACCGGGGAGCTGTTTTTT,CASSPRLAGGGTGELFF
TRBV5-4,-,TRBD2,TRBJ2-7,TGTGCCAGCAGCTTGGGGGGTAGCGGGGCCTCCTACGAGCAGTACTTC,CASSLGGSGASYEQYF
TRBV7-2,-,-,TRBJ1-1,TGTGCCAGCAGCTTAGCCGAGCGCACTGAAGCTTTCTTT,CASSLAERTEAFF
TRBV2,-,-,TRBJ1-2,TGTGCCAGCGTTGATACAGACTATGGCTACACCTTC,CASVDTDYGYTF
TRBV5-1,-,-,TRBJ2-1,TGCGCCAGCAGCTTGCCAGGGGAGTGGAGGTTCTTC,CASSLPGEWRFF
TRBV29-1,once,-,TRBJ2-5,TGCAGCGTCGACACCAGGGAAGAGACCCAGTACTTC,CSVDTREETQYF
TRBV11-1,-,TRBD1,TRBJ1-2,TGTGCCAGCAGCTCATCCCCCCGGACAGGGGGCGCATATGGCTACACCTTC,CASSSSPRTGGAYGYTF
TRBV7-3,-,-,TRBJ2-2,TGTGCCAGCAGCTATACCAGGGAATCCGGGGAGCTGTTTTTT,CASSYTRESGELFF
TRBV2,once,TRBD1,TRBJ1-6,TGTGCCAGCAACCTACAGGGGGAAGTCGATTCACCCCTCCACTTT,CASNLQGEVDSPLHF
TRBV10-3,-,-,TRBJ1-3,TGTGCCATCAGTGAGGCATCAGAAGGAAACACCATATATTTT,CAISEASEGNTIYF
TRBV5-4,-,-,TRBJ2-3,TGTGCCAGCAGGGGGGGTAGCGACTCCGATACGCAGTATTTT,CASRGGSDSDTQYF
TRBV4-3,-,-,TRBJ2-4,TGCGCCAGCAGCCAAGACTGGCTAGCCAAAAACATTCAGTACTTC,CASSQDWLAKNIQYF
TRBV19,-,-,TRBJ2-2,TGTGCCAGTAGTGGGGGGACAGCACGGAGGGTCACCGGGGAGCTGTTTTTT,CASSGGTARRVTGELFF